This T cell receptor (beta chain) was observed in a study of T cells in Graves' hyperthyroidism and ophthalmopathy. Study-wide results and caveats: Model-based prediction identified ophthalmopathy a median approximately 6.2 months prior to its onset.

There are many counts of this clonotype. Its target is not known. These patients, aged 18 to 65, had recently diagnosed hyperthyroidism lasting under 2 months. Clinical symptoms, serum thyroxine, TRAb, thyroid ultrasound and orbital computed tomography informed diagnoses. Template material for amplifying TCR beta CDR3 regions consisted of RNA transcripts. A first-round RT-PCR of the TCR CDR3 used the HTBI primer set. TCRdb reanalysed the multiplex PCR reads using MiXCR and keeps one entry per CDR3 protein. The sample holds about 420,000 distinct CDR3 sequences, about 13% seen once. The sequencing input was blood. The origin of this receptor is a young woman with Graves' hyperthyroidism.

The CDR3 region is CSARDSVDGESQPQHF. Written as DNA, the CDR3 is TGCAGTGCTAGAGATAGTGTGGACGGAGAATCTCAGCCCCAGCATTTT. The gene calls are TRBV20-1 and TRBJ1-5; no clear D gene. Trimming stripped 0 bases from V and 6 bases from J, with 18 bases between. The germline gives CDR1 DFQATT, CDR2 SNEGSKA (reference sequence). The CDR3 sequence is 16 residues long.